This TCR beta chain was captured by sequencing in a study of blood T cell repertoires in COVID-19 (dated by TCRdb to 2020 to 2021). Study-wide context: Samples covering the acute and convalescent phases of COVID-19 were provided by collaborators in the United States, Italy and Spain. The material from the prospective study consisted of cDNA or gDNA derived from T cells, B-cell-depleted T cells, or PBMCs. Subjects who had been exposed to COVID-19, were actively infected with it, or had recovered from it provided the deeply sampled blood TCRbeta repertoires that made up the dataset. A freely available public database, intended as a resource for researchers studying the immune response to SARS-CoV-2, is where the repertoires were released. The samples were drawn from the first 160 participants of the ongoing ImmuneRACE study and from over 950 subjects provided by 6 global collaborators. A de-identified subject ID, COVID-19 status, age in years and sex were almost always included in the sample metadata. Where HLA class I and class II types were available, the types were taken from metadata supplied by the sample provider, not from assay-based typing.

Points the paper makes about the study in general: The amount of clinical and demographic metadata varied by source and participant and was provided uncurated.

Enrolling through a virtual design, the prospective study's participants ranged in age from roughly 18 to 95 years and lived across 24 United States geographic areas. Cohort assignment in the prospective study relied on participant-reported clinical history from a screening survey and a study questionnaire. Recovered participants in ImmuneRACE Cohort 3 were defined as having two consecutive negative NP/OP PCR tests, clearance from a healthcare professional, or resolution of symptoms. In the prospective study, whole blood, serum and a nasopharyngeal or oropharyngeal swab were collected from each participant by mobile phlebotomists. Prospective study participants could optionally give additional blood draws and questionnaires over a roughly 2-month period. Before DNA extraction, prospective study blood samples were shipped either frozen or at room temperature. TCRbeta CDR3 regions were amplified from genomic DNA using the immunoSEQ Assay, a bias-controlled multiplex PCR. As for the original processing: Nucleated cell counts per sample were estimated from amplification of reference gene primers within the assay. Sequence reads were collapsed and filtered to measure the absolute abundance of every unique TCRbeta CDR3 rearrangement. For each sample, productive Simpson clonality was calculated as the square root of Simpson's diversity index over productive rearrangements. Imported from immuneACCESS, the table was reduced by TCRdb to in-frame sequences with V and J called. These copies leave out some clones; in studies compared against another copy, an unresolved V gene accounts for under half, and the cause of the remainder is not known. The V and J calls and clone size are taken from that table; D and trimming were inferred from the DNA. This sample holds some 300,000 clones; roughly 87% were observed only once. 0.8% to 1% of the sample goes to the ten largest clones.

For this clone: Its target antigen remains unknown. No quality values exist for individual bases; no much larger clone is one base distant.

The V end gives up 0 bases and the J end 5 bases, leaving 10 bases in the junction not matched to a gene. Including cysteine and phenylalanine, the CDR3 has 18 amino acids. The sequence is cut down to CDR3 DNA, 54 bases in frame from base 1. Sequences MGHRA (CDR1) and YSYEKL (CDR2) are obtained from the germline V gene. This TCR was recovered from a woman aged 25 to 39 who had recovered from COVID-19. The chain is assembled from TRBV4-1 and TRBJ2-5; 12 bases in the junction line up with TRBD2. The material sequenced was PBMCs or T cells enriched from blood (not recorded which). CDR3 reads: CASSQDWGLAGSQETQYF. Read as DNA, the sequence is TGCGCCAGCAGCCAAGATTGGGGACTAGCGGGTAGCCAGGAGACCCAGTACTTC.